The entry below describes one T cell receptor beta chain. This specimen comes from a study of blood T cell repertoires in COVID-19. Clones were read by immunoSEQ multiplex PCR, and TCRdb kept only the in-frame ones, dropping some. There are about 81,000 clones in the sample; approximately 82% occur only once, and around 6.9% lies in the top ten. Material for sequencing was peripheral blood. This TCR came from a human donor in a cohort sampled during active COVID-19.

The CDR3 nucleotides are TGCAGCGTATATGAGGGGGCAAACACTGAAGCTTTCTTT. It yields the protein CSVYEGANTEAFF. The J gene is TRBJ1-1, the V gene TRBV29-1; 7 bases agree with TRBD1. The CDR3 extends over 13 amino acids. The V gene's germline CDR1 is SQVTM and CDR2 ANQGSEA. Trimming cost V 6 bases and J 2 bases; bases outside gene matches: 6.